This TCR beta chain derives from a study of blood T cell repertoires in COVID-19. Overall study: From the United States, Italy and Spain came samples of acute and convalescent COVID-19.

Germline V gene sequence: CDR1 SGHRS, CDR2 YFSETQ. The V and J ends lost 4 bases and 5 bases respectively, with 12 bases between them. CDR3 length equals 13 residues. The method was immunoSEQ multiplex PCR; TCRdb's version includes in-frame clones alone and lacks a portion of them. The table includes some 330,000 clones, around 90% detected once. Sequenced sample: PBMCs or T cells enriched from blood (not recorded which). The V gene is TRBV5-1, the J gene TRBJ2-5, with D possibly being TRBD1 (6 bases). This TCR was sampled from a woman aged 30 to 39 who had recovered from COVID-19. The CDR3 reads CASSPGTTETQYF. CDR3 bases: TGCGCCAGCAGCCCCGGGACAACGGAGACCCAGTACTTC. The full variable domain, with the rest looked up from reference TRBV5-1 and TRBJ2-5, is KAGVTQTPRYLIKTRGQQVTLSCSPISGHRSVSWYQQTPGQGLQFLFEYFSETQRNKGNFPGRFSGRQFSNSRSEMNVSTLELGDSALYLCASSPGTTETQYFGPGTRLLVL.